A single sample is the source of the 30 T cell receptor beta chains below, sequenced in a study of blood T cell repertoires in COVID-19. Generated by immunoSEQ multiplex PCR, the TCRdb table keeps only in-frame clones and is missing some. The sample yields about 80,000 clones, approximately 82% seen once. Sequenced input: peripheral blood. The receptors shown here come from a human donor in a cohort sampled during active COVID-19.

The chain combines TRBV30 with TRBJ1-5; D may be TRBD1 (6 bases). CDR1 and CDR2 from the germline V gene are GTSNPN and SVGIG (reference sequence). The CDR3 runs to 13 residues. Trimming shortened V by 0 bases and J by 10 bases, and 13 bases separated the two germline ends. As DNA, the CDR3 is TGTGCCTGGAGTGTACAGGGCCCAAGTCCCCAGCATTTT. It encodes CAWSVQGPSPQHF.

The CDR3 sequence is CASSQEAGGDSPLHF. The CDR3 nucleotides are TGTGCCAGCAGCCAAGAAGCAGGGGGCGATTCACCCCTCCACTTT. The chain couples TRBV4-2 to TRBJ1-6, with 8 bases matching TRBD1. V gave up 0 bases and J gave up 8 bases; unmatched junction bases: 3. This CDR3 is 15 amino acids long. Germline-derived CDR1 and CDR2 are LGHNA and YNFKEQ.

V gene TRBV2 combines with J gene TRBJ1-5, with a tentative D call TRBD1 (5 bases). CDR3 length: 12 amino acids. Germline V gene lookup returns CDR1 SNHLY and CDR2 FYNNEI. The V end was cut by 4 bases, the J end by 6 bases, with 7 bases between. CDR3 region: CASSVQGQPQHF. The CDR3 nucleotides read TGTGCCAGCAGTGTTCAGGGTCAGCCCCAGCATTTT.

This clone has more than one count but fewer than ten. J is TRBJ1-6 and V is TRBV6-5; 8 nucleotides agree with TRBD1. The CDR3 extends over 15 amino acids. J was trimmed by 6 bases and V by 6 bases; bases with no gene match: 7. Looked up from germline, CDR1 is MNHEY and CDR2 is SVGAGI. The CDR3 protein is CASSQNRGINSPLHF. In DNA form, the CDR3 reads TGTGCCAGCAGCCAAAACAGGGGGATTAATTCACCCCTCCACTTT.

The chain uses TRBV30 and TRBJ2-3; D may be TRBD2 (7 bases). There are 13 residues in the CDR3. Trimming took off 5 bases at V and 4 bases at J, with 13 bases between the two ends. Germline V lookup: CDR1 GTSNPN, CDR2 SVGIG (reference sequence). The CDR3 is CAWLRGGADTQYF. In DNA, the CDR3 is TGTGCCTGGTTGAGGGGGGGAGCAGATACGCAGTATTTT.

The CDR3 loop is CASSLQGGRTGELFF. Written as DNA, the CDR3 is TGCGCCAGCAGCTTGCAAGGGGGCAGGACCGGGGAGCTGTTTTTT. The chain links TRBV5-1 to TRBJ2-2, with TRBD1 identical over 7 bases. Trimming at V came to 1 base and at J to 5 bases, leaving 5 bases not matched to a gene. This CDR3 contains 15 residues. The germline V gene has CDR1 SGHRS and CDR2 YFSETQ.

CDR3 nucleotides: TGTGCCTGGACAAAAGGGCTCGGGGACTATGGCTACACCTTC. It yields the protein CAWTKGLGDYGYTF. This rearrangement joins TRBV30 to TRBJ1-2; D not certain. The CDR3 consists of 14 residues. The germline V gene encodes CDR1 GTSNPN and CDR2 SVGIG (reference sequence). Trimming took off 4 bases at V and 3 bases at J, with 15 bases between the two ends.

The J gene is TRBJ1-1, the V gene TRBV6-5; 7 bases agree with TRBD1. The CDR3 contains 15 residues. Germline values: CDR1 MNHEY, CDR2 SVGAGI. Trimming at V came to 3 bases and at J to 4 bases, leaving 8 bases not matched to a gene. This CDR3 is CASSYTGEVGTEAFF. CDR3 bases: TGTGCCAGCAGTTATACAGGGGAAGTGGGCACTGAAGCTTTCTTT.

V gene TRBV28 combines with J gene TRBJ2-6, with a tentative D call TRBD1 (6 bases). The CDR3 consists of 19 residues. The V end lost 1 base, the J end lost 6 bases, and 22 bases lay between the germline ends. Germline-derived CDR1 and CDR2 are MDHEN and SYDVKM. The CDR3 DNA sequence: TGTGCCAGCAGTTTATTCGCGACAGGTTTATATCAGGAGGCCAACGTCCTGACTTTC. It specifies CASSLFATGLYQEANVLTF.

This chain uses TRBV6-2 or TRBV6-3 with TRBJ2-7; D is ambiguous. Trimming removed 7 bases from V and 0 bases from J, with 16 bases in between. Germline values: CDR1 MNHEY, CDR2 SVGEGT. The CDR3 covers 15 residues. CDR3 DNA sequence: TGTGCCAGCACCCCACTTGGAGAGGTCTCCTACGAGCAGTACTTC. Translated: CASTPLGEVSYEQYF.

This clone was seen a handful of times. The rearrangement links TRBV14 to TRBJ2-3; the match to TRBD2 covers 10 bases. Unmatched junction bases numbered 9, after V lost 4 bases and J lost 5 bases. The CDR3 runs 16 residues. Per the germline V gene, CDR1 is SGHDN and CDR2 is FVKESK. This CDR3 reads CASSRRLAGLGDTQYF. The CDR3 DNA follows: TGTGCCAGCAGCCGCCGACTAGCGGGCCTGGGAGATACGCAGTATTTT.

V and J are TRBV5-1 and TRBJ1-6; TRBD1 is a possible D gene (5 bases). Germline CDR1 reads SGHRS; CDR2 reads YFSETQ. The V and J ends lost 4 bases and 6 bases respectively, with 14 bases between them. This CDR3 spans 15 amino acids. CDR3 loop: CASSPLQGANSPLHF. In DNA form, the CDR3 reads TGCGCCAGCAGCCCCCTGCAAGGGGCTAATTCACCCCTCCACTTT.

The rearrangement uses TRBV9 and TRBJ2-3; 9 bases line up with TRBD1. With 3 bases clipped from V and 6 bases from J, the junction kept 8 bases outside the gene matches. The CDR3 totals 15 residues. Germline loops: CDR1 SGDLS, CDR2 YYNGEE. CDR3 residues: CASSGDRGKTDTQYF. The CDR3 region has the DNA TGTGCCAGCAGCGGCGACAGGGGGAAAACGGATACGCAGTATTTT.

V and J are TRBV30 and TRBJ2-7; maybe TRBD2 (6 bases). Trimming pared 5 bases from V and 0 bases from J, leaving 11 bases between. This CDR3 has 13 amino acids. Germline V CDR1 and CDR2: GTSNPN, SVGIG (reference sequence). The CDR3 coding sequence is TGTGCCTGGGCCGAGCGGGTCTCCTACGAGCAGTACTTC. Protein: CAWAERVSYEQYF.

The chain joins TRBV12-3 or TRBV12-4 to TRBJ1-5, with D possibly being TRBD1 (6 bases). The ends were cut back, 6 bases at V and 7 bases at J, with 10 bases in the middle. The CDR3 contains 12 residues. CDR3 sequence (DNA): TGTGCCAGCAGCCAACAGGGACAGCCCCAGCATTTT. It codes for CASSQQGQPQHF.

This clone appeared a few times. The gene calls are TRBV19 and TRBJ2-2; D possibly corresponds to TRBD1 (6 bases). Trimming left V 1 base short and J 6 bases short, with 12 bases between. This CDR3 is 15 amino acids long. Germline-derived CDR1 and CDR2 are LNHDA and SQIVND (reference sequence). The CDR3 protein is CASSIGGRGSGELFF. Written as DNA, the CDR3 is TGTGCCAGTAGTATAGGAGGAAGGGGGTCCGGGGAGCTGTTTTTT.

The chain carries TRBV7-2 and TRBJ2-3; 9 nucleotides match TRBD2. The germline V gene encodes CDR1 SGHTA and CDR2 FQGNSA. The CDR3 spans 16 residues. V was clipped by 5 bases and J by 0 bases; unmatched bases: 6. The CDR3 region has the DNA TGTGCCAGCAGCCCCTTAGCGGGGGCTAGCACAGATACGCAGTATTTT. Translating it yields CASSPLAGASTDTQYF.

The chain recombines TRBV2 with TRBJ2-2, with TRBD1 identical over 9 bases. Germline CDR1 SNHLY, CDR2 FYNNEI. The length of the CDR3 is 15 residues. Trimming took 4 bases from V and 3 from J; bases not matched to a gene: 3. This CDR3 is CASSGRDRDTGELFF. In DNA, the CDR3 is TGTGCCAGCAGTGGCCGGGACAGGGACACCGGGGAGCTGTTTTTT.

The chain joins TRBV7-2 to TRBJ2-5; 15 positions agree with TRBD2. Germline V gene sequence: CDR1 SGHTA, CDR2 FQGNSA. The CDR3 is 16 amino acids. The ends lost 5 bases at V and 4 bases at J; junction bases unmatched: 5. The CDR3 sequence: CASSTGLAGGGETQYF. CDR3 in DNA: TGTGCCAGCAGCACTGGACTAGCGGGGGGGGGAGAGACCCAGTACTTC.

The chain joins TRBV6-5 to TRBJ2-7, with D perhaps matching TRBD2 (5 bases). V dropped 4 bases and J dropped 6 bases, with 13 bases sitting between them. The CDR3 has 13 residues. Germline V gene data show CDR1 as MNHEY and CDR2 as SVGAGI. CDR3 nucleotide sequence: TGTGCCAGCAGTTTCTCCGAAGGAGGCGAGCAGTACTTC. Residues: CASSFSEGGEQYF.

The chain links TRBV4-2 to TRBJ2-1, with 10 bases lining up with TRBD2. Trimming removed 0 bases from V and 5 bases from J; junction bases left unmatched: 4. The CDR3 extends over 16 amino acids. Per the germline V gene, CDR1 is LGHNA and CDR2 is YNFKEQ. CDR3 sequence (DNA): TGTGCCAGCAGCCAAGATCCCGGACTAGCGGACAATGAGCAGTTCTTC. This translates into CASSQDPGLADNEQFF.

This sequence joins TRBV9 and TRBJ1-1, with TRBD1 matching 10 bases. Germline lookup yields CDR1 SGDLS and CDR2 YYNGEE. The V segment lost 3 bases and the J segment 4 bases; nucleotides outside the gene matches: 12. The CDR3 has 17 amino acids. CDR3 sequence reads: CASSGPLTGGAGTEAFF. CDR3 sequence (DNA): TGTGCCAGCAGCGGTCCGCTGACAGGGGGCGCAGGCACTGAAGCTTTCTTT.

The chain recombines TRBV18 with TRBJ1-2; D is uncertain. CDR3 length: 14 residues. Germline loops: CDR1 KGHSH, CDR2 LQKENI. Trimming pared 1 base from V and 8 bases from J, leaving 14 bases between. DNA for the CDR3: TGTGCCAGCTCACCACAAGAGGGTCCTTCGGGCTACACCTTC. Its translation is CASSPQEGPSGYTF.

This clone was detected only once. Here the CDR3 reads CASKGAGTDTQYF. The CDR3 DNA is TGTGCCAGTAAAGGAGCGGGCACAGATACGCAGTATTTT. The chain couples TRBV19 to TRBJ2-3, with a weak D call TRBD2 (5 bases). V lost 7 bases, J lost 1 base, and 9 bases lay in between. Germline-derived CDR1 and CDR2 are LNHDA and SQIVND (reference sequence). This CDR3 is 13 amino acids long.

The rearrangement uses TRBV29-1 and TRBJ2-3, with 7 nucleotides matching TRBD2. Germline trimming cut 3 bases from V and 0 bases from J; bases unmatched to any gene: 0. This CDR3 has 13 amino acids. Germline loops: CDR1 SQVTM, CDR2 ANQGSEA. The CDR3 bases are TGCAGCGTTGAGCGGGGGAGCACAGATACGCAGTATTTT. Translated: CSVERGSTDTQYF.

The V call is TRBV7-2, the J call TRBJ2-1; 7 bases map to TRBD2. V lost 2 bases and J lost 9; bases outside the gene matches: 7. The CDR3 loop spans 14 amino acids. Germline V CDR1 and CDR2: SGHTA, FQGNSA. The CDR3 nucleotides read TGTGCCAGCAGCTTAAGGGAGGGCTTGACTGAGCAGTTCTTC. The encoded protein is CASSLREGLTEQFF.

The chain joins TRBV5-1 to TRBJ1-4, with TRBD1 matching over 11 bases. Looked up from germline, CDR1 is SGHRS and CDR2 is YFSETQ. The V segment lost 0 bases and the J segment 10 bases; nucleotides outside the gene matches: 2. CDR3 size: 14 residues. CDR3 bases: TGCGCCAGCAGCTTGGAAGGGACAGGGGGAAAACTGTTTTTT. It codes for CASSLEGTGGKLFF.

This clone occurred once. V gene TRBV19 combines with J gene TRBJ1-2; perhaps TRBD1 as D (6 bases). The germline V gene has CDR1 LNHDA and CDR2 SQIVND (reference sequence). Trimming pared 6 bases from V and 8 bases from J, leaving 16 bases between. The CDR3 is 13 residues long. The CDR3: CASRGSGTRGYTF. CDR3 bases: TGTGCCAGTAGAGGTTCCGGGACACGGGGCTACACCTTC.

The J gene is TRBJ2-1, the V gene TRBV5-6; 8 bases line up with TRBD2. From germline, CDR1 is SGHDT and CDR2 YYEEEE. The CDR3 contains 16 residues. V was clipped by 0 bases and J by 1 base; unmatched bases: 3. This CDR3 is CASSLELAASYNEQFF. For the CDR3, the DNA is TGTGCCAGCAGCTTGGAACTAGCGGCTTCCTACAATGAGCAGTTCTTC. Full variable domain (remainder filled in from reference TRBV5-6 and TRBJ2-1): DAGVTQSPTHLIKTRGQQVTLRCSPKSGHDTVSWYQQALGQGPQFIFQYYEEEERQRGNFPDRFSGHQFPNYSSELNVNALLLGDSALYLCASSLELAASYNEQFFGPGTRLTVL.

The chain combines TRBV12-3 or TRBV12-4 with TRBJ2-1; no firm D call. The CDR3 has 13 residues. Trimming cost V 3 bases and J 6 bases, with 9 bases left between them. The CDR3 DNA follows: TGTGCCAGCAGTTTGAAAGCGAGCAATGAGCAGTTCTTC. Translation gives CASSLKASNEQFF.